Each of the 16 T cell receptor beta chains below was sequenced from the same sample in a study of shared clonotypes between healthy human individuals. This table comes from immunoSEQ multiplex PCR, and its TCRdb copy is limited to in-frame clones, with some not included. This table holds roughly 410,000 clones, around 96% found once. Specimen: memory CD8+ T cells sorted from blood. Specified subset: CD45RO+ cells pooled with CCR7-negative TemRA cells. These receptor sequences come from a young man in good health.

The sample holds one count of this clone. The chain links TRBV29-1 to TRBJ2-3, with D perhaps TRBD1 or TRBD2 (5 bases each). The V and J ends lost 2 bases and 0 bases respectively, with 18 bases between them. This CDR3 is built from 17 residues. The V gene's germline CDR1 is SQVTM and CDR2 ANQGSEA. The CDR3 DNA sequence: TGCAGCGTTGAAATGTTGGGGACCATCGCTAGCACAGATACGCAGTATTTT. It translates to CSVEMLGTIASTDTQYF.

DNA for the CDR3: TGTGCCAGCAGTGAATTTAGCGGGGTGTACGAGCAGTACTTC. Protein: CASSEFSGVYEQYF. The V and J genes are TRBV6-1 and TRBJ2-7, with 8 positions matching TRBD2. This CDR3 has 14 amino acids. The trim removed 2 bases at V and 4 bases at J, leaving 4 bases unmatched. Germline assignment: CDR1 MNHNS and CDR2 SASEGT.

V is TRBV5-1 and J is TRBJ2-5, with TRBD1 identical over 7 bases. The CDR3 contains 13 residues. V was clipped by 1 base and J by 3 bases; unmatched bases: 0. CDR1 and CDR2 (germline): SGHRS, YFSETQ. The CDR3 DNA follows: TGCGCCAGCAGCTTGACAGGGGAAGAGACCCAGTACTTC. Translating gives CASSLTGEETQYF.

The chain recombines TRBV5-1 with TRBJ2-1; the D gene is possibly TRBD1 (6 bases). The CDR3 length is 15 residues. Between the trimmed V and J ends, which lost 4 bases and 2 bases, there was a span of 13 bases. Germline loops: CDR1 SGHRS, CDR2 YFSETQ. The CDR3 DNA reads as TGCGCCAGCAGCACGCCGGGACACCCCTACAATGAGCAGTTCTTC. Its protein product is CASSTPGHPYNEQFF.

This chain joins TRBV5-4 and TRBJ2-5, with TRBD2 as a possible D gene (6 bases). The germline V gene encodes CDR1 SGHNT and CDR2 YYREEE (reference sequence). This CDR3 contains 13 residues. V lost 4 bases to trimming and J lost 1 base, with 8 bases between them. The CDR3, as DNA: TGTGCCAGCAGCCCGGGACTCCAAGAGACCCAGTACTTC. Translating gives CASSPGLQETQYF.

The J gene is TRBJ1-5, the V gene TRBV19; a weak D match, TRBD1 (6 bases). Per germline, CDR1 LNHDA and CDR2 SQIVND (reference sequence). The CDR3 length is 14 residues. Trimming took off 6 bases at V and 5 bases at J, with 14 bases between the two ends. The CDR3, as DNA: TGTGCCAGTAGCCCGACAGGCCCTTATCAGCCCCAGCATTTT. Translation gives CASSPTGPYQPQHF. Full variable domain (remainder filled in from reference TRBV19 and TRBJ1-5): DGGITQSPKYLFRKEGQNVTLSCEQNLNHDAMYWYRQDPGQGLRLIYYSQIVNDFQKGDIAEGYSVSREKKESFPLTVTSAQKNPTAFYLCASSPTGPYQPQHFGDGTRLSIL.

V usage is TRBV7-9 and J usage is TRBJ2-7, with D unclear. The CDR3 loop spans 15 amino acids. Germline CDR1 and CDR2: SEHNR and FQNEAQ (reference sequence). V dropped 4 bases and J dropped 0 bases, with 13 bases sitting between them. This CDR3 is CASSSPDRTSYEQYF. Written as DNA, the CDR3 is TGTGCCAGCAGCTCTCCGGACCGAACCTCCTACGAGCAGTACTTC.

The chain links TRBV5-1 to TRBJ2-5; 7 bases map to TRBD2. Germline lookup yields CDR1 SGHRS and CDR2 YFSETQ. The CDR3 loop spans 16 amino acids. The ends lost 3 bases at V and 4 bases at J; junction bases unmatched: 12. The CDR3 is CASSSGPMGGAETQYF. CDR3 coding DNA: TGCGCCAGCAGCTCAGGTCCAATGGGAGGGGCAGAGACCCAGTACTTC. Variable domain in full (rest from reference TRBV5-1 and TRBJ2-5): KAGVTQTPRYLIKTRGQQVTLSCSPISGHRSVSWYQQTPGQGLQFLFEYFSETQRNKGNFPGRFSGRQFSNSRSEMNVSTLELGDSALYLCASSSGPMGGAETQYFGPGTRLLVL.

The chain employs TRBV5-6 and TRBJ2-7; 9 bases align to TRBD1. CDR3 length: 15 amino acids. The ends lost 1 base at V and 3 bases at J; junction bases unmatched: 5. Germline CDR1 is SGHDT and CDR2 is YYEEEE. The CDR3 sequence: CASSLNPGQGYEQYF. The DNA of the CDR3 is TGTGCCAGCAGCTTGAACCCGGGACAGGGCTACGAGCAGTACTTC. Full variable domain (rest looked up from reference TRBV5-6 and TRBJ2-7): DAGVTQSPTHLIKTRGQQVTLRCSPKSGHDTVSWYQQALGQGPQFIFQYYEEEERQRGNFPDRFSGHQFPNYSSELNVNALLLGDSALYLCASSLNPGQGYEQYFGPGTRLTVT.

V and J are TRBV4-1 and TRBJ2-1; D not certain. CDR3 size: 14 residues. V lost 0 bases to trimming and J lost 0 bases, with 3 bases between them. The germline CDR1 and CDR2 sequences are MGHRA and YSYEKL. The CDR3 sequence is CASSQDVSYNEQFF. In nucleotides, the CDR3 is TGCGCCAGCAGCCAAGATGTCTCCTACAATGAGCAGTTCTTC.

This chain uses TRBV12-5 with TRBJ1-3; 8 nucleotides match TRBD1. The V gene's germline CDR1 is LGHNT and CDR2 FRNRAP. This CDR3 has 13 amino acids. Trimming at V came to 1 base and at J to 7 bases, leaving 0 bases not matched to a gene. The CDR3 here is CASGLGQGNTIYF. CDR3 nucleotides: TGTGCTAGTGGTTTGGGACAGGGGAACACCATATATTTT.

The chain uses TRBV6-5 and TRBJ1-5; D call uncertain. V was clipped by 2 bases and J by 5 bases, with 7 bases between them. This CDR3 region has 13 residues. Per germline, CDR1 MNHEY and CDR2 SVGAGI. The CDR3, as DNA: TGTGCCAGCAGTTACGTGTCGGATCAGCCCCAGCATTTT. It specifies CASSYVSDQPQHF.

This chain joins TRBV5-1 and TRBJ1-1; perhaps TRBD1 as D (5 bases). V gave up 4 bases and J gave up 5 bases, with 27 bases separating them. Per germline, CDR1 SGHRS and CDR2 YFSETQ. The CDR3 runs to 18 residues. The CDR3 loop is CASSPSLRAQGGGTEAFF. CDR3 nucleotides: TGCGCCAGCAGCCCTTCGCTTAGAGCCCAGGGCGGAGGGACTGAAGCTTTCTTT.

The chain employs TRBV9 and TRBJ2-1, with 7 bases identical to TRBD2. The ends lost 0 bases at V and 8 bases at J; junction bases unmatched: 11. The CDR3 loop spans 16 amino acids. Germline-derived CDR1 and CDR2 are SGDLS and YYNGEE. CDR3 sequence: CASSVGTGLVGDEQFF. In DNA, the CDR3 is TGTGCCAGCAGCGTAGGGACTGGACTAGTAGGAGATGAGCAGTTCTTC.

This sequence joins TRBV6-5 and TRBJ2-5; TRBD1 might be the D (6 bases). There are 14 residues in the CDR3. CDR1 and CDR2 (germline): MNHEY, SVGAGI. V was shortened by 5 bases and J by 1 base, with 11 bases between the two germline ends. CDR3: CASSPGHLQETQYF. The DNA for the CDR3 is TGTGCCAGCAGTCCGGGACACCTCCAAGAGACCCAGTACTTC.

This clone was recorded only once. V is TRBV4-1 and J is TRBJ1-3; perhaps TRBD1 as D (5 bases). The V end was cut by 5 bases, the J end by 0 bases, with 17 bases between. The CDR3 loop spans 17 amino acids. Germline values: CDR1 MGHRA, CDR2 YSYEKL. CDR3 amino acids: CASSKSGGESSGNTIYF. Written as DNA, the CDR3 is TGCGCCAGCAGCAAAAGTGGGGGGGAAAGCTCTGGAAACACCATATATTTT.